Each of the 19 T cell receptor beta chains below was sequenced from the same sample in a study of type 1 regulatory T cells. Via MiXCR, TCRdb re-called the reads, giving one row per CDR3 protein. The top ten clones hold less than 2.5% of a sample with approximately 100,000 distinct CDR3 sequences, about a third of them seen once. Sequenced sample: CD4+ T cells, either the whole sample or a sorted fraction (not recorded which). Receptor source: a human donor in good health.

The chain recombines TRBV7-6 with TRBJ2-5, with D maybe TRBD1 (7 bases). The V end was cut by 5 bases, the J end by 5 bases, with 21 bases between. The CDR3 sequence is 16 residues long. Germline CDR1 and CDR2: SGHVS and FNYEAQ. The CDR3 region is CASSDPYGGGWETQYF. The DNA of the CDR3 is TGTGCCAGCAGCGACCCCTATGGAGGGGGCTGGGAGACCCAGTACTTC.

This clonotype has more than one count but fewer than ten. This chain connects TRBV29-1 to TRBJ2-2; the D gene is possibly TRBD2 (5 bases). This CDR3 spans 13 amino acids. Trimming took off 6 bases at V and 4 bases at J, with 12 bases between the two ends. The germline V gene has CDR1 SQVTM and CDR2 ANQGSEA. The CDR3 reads CSVGGPSTGELFF. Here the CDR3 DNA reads TGCAGCGTCGGCGGGCCCTCCACCGGGGAGCTGTTTTTT.

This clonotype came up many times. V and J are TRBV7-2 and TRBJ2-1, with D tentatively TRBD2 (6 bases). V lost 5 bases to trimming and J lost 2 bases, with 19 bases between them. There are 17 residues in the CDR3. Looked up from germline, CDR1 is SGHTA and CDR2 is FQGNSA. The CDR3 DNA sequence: TGTGCCAGCAGCCCTTACGATAGCGGAAGGACCTACAATGAGCAGTTCTTC. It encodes CASSPYDSGRTYNEQFF.

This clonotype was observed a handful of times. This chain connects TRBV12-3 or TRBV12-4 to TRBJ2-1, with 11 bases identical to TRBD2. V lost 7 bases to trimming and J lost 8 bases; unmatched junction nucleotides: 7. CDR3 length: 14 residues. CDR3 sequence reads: CASTVAGGPHEQFF. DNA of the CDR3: TGTGCCAGCACGGTAGCGGGAGGGCCCCATGAGCAGTTCTTC.

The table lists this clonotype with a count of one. CDR3 in DNA: TGTGCCATCAAGGAGAACCTAGCCAAAAACATTCAGTACTTC. It translates to CAIKENLAKNIQYF. V gene TRBV10-3 combines with J gene TRBJ2-4; no definite D call. This CDR3 region has 14 residues. Germline V CDR1 and CDR2: ENHRY, SYGVKD. Trimming shortened V by 7 bases and J by 0 bases, and 10 bases separated the two germline ends.

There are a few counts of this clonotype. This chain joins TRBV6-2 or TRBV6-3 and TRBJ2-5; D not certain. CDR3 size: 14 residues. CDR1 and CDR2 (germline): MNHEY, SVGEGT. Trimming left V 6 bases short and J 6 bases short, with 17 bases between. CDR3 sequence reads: CASSSYKGRKTQYF. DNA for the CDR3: TGTGCCAGCAGCTCCTACAAGGGCCGAAAGACCCAGTACTTC.

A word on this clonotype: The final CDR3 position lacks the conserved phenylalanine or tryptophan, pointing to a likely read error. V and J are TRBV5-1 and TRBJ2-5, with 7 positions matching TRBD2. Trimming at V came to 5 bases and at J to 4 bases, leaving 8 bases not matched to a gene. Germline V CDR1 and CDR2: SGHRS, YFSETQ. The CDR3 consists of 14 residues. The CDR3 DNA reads TGCGCCAGCAGAACAATAGCGGGTACAGAGACCCAGTACCTC. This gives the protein CASRTIAGTETQYL.

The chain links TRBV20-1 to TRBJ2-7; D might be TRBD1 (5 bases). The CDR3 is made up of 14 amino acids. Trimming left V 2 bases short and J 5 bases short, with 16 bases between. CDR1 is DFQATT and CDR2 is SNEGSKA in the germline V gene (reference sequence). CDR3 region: CSARTGFVRDEQYF. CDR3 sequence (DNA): TGCAGTGCTAGAACCGGGTTCGTCAGGGACGAGCAGTACTTC.

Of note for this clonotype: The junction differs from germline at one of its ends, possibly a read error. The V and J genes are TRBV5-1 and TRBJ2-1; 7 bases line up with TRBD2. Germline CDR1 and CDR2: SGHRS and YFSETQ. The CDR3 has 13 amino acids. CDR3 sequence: CARSSNGRPEQFF. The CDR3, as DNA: TGCGCCAGGAGCTCCAACGGGAGGCCTGAGCAGTTCTTC.

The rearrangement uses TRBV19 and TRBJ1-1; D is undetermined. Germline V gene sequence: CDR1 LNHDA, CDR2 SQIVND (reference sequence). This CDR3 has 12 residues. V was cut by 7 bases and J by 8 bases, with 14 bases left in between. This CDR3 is CASKILGREAFF. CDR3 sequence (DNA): TGTGCCAGTAAAATCCTAGGGCGAGAAGCTTTCTTT.

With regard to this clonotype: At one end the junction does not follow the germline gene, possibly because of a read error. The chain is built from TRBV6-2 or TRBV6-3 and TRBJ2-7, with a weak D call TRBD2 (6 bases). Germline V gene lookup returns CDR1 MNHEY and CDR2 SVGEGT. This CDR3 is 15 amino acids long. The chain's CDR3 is CASRPGGPSSYKQYF. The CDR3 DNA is TGTGCCAGCAGACCCGGGGGTCCTAGCTCCTACAAGCAGTACTTC.

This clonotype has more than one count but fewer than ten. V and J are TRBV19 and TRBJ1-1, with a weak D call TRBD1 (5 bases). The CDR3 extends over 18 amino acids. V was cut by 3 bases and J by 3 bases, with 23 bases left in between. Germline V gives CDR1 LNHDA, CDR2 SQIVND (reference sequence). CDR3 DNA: TGTGCCAGTAGTATGGTGAACGGGGCAGGGAGGAAGTACACTGAAGCTTTCTTT. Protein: CASSMVNGAGRKYTEAFF.

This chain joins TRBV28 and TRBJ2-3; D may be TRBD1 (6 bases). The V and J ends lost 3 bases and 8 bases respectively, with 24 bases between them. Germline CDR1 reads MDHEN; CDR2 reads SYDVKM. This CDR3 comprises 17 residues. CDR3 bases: TGTGCCAGCAGTTTTTCCGCCGGGGCAGGGGACACGGGTACGCAGTATTTT. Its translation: CASSFSAGAGDTGTQYF.

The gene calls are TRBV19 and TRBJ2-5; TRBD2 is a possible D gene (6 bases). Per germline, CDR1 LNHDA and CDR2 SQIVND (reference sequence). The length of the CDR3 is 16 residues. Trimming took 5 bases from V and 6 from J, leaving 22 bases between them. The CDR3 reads CASSDISGTTVKTQYF. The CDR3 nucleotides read TGTGCCAGTAGTGACATTAGCGGCACAACAGTGAAGACCCAGTACTTC.

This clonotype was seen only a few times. This CDR3 is CASSPSGGATDTQYF. The CDR3 DNA reads as TGTGCCAGCAGTCCTAGCGGGGGTGCTACAGATACGCAGTATTTT. The V and J genes are TRBV6-5 and TRBJ2-3; TRBD2 matches at 10 bases. Germline V gene lookup returns CDR1 MNHEY and CDR2 SVGAGI. The CDR3 covers 15 residues. The J segment lost 3 bases and the V segment lost 5 bases, leaving 5 bases of the junction unmatched.

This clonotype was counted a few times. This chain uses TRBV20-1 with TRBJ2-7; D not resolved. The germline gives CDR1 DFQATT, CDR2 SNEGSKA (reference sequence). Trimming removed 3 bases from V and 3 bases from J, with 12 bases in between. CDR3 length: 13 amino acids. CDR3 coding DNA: TGCAGTGCTAGTATCCTGACCGGCTACGAGCAGTACTTC. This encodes CSASILTGYEQYF.

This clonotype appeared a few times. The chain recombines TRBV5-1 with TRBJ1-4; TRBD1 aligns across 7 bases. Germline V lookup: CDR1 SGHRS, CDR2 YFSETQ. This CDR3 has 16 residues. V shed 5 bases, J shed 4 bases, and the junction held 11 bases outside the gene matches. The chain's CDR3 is CASRFTGDAGNEKLFF. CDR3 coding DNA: TGCGCCAGCAGATTTACAGGGGATGCCGGTAATGAAAAACTGTTTTTT.

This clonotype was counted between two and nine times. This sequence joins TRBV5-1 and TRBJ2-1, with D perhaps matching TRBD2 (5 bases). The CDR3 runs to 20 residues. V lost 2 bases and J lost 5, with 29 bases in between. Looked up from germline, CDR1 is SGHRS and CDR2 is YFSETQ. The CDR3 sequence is CASSLLRFPLRRGGDNEQFF. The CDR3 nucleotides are TGCGCCAGCAGCTTATTACGCTTTCCCCTTCGTCGGGGTGGGGACAATGAGCAGTTCTTC.

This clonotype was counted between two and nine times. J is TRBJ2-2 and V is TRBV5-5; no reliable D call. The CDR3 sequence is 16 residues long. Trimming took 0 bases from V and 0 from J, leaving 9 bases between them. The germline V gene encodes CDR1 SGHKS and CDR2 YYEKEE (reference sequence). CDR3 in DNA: TGTGCCAGCAGCTTGGGGCCAGCCCCGAACACCGGGGAGCTGTTTTTT. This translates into CASSLGPAPNTGELFF.